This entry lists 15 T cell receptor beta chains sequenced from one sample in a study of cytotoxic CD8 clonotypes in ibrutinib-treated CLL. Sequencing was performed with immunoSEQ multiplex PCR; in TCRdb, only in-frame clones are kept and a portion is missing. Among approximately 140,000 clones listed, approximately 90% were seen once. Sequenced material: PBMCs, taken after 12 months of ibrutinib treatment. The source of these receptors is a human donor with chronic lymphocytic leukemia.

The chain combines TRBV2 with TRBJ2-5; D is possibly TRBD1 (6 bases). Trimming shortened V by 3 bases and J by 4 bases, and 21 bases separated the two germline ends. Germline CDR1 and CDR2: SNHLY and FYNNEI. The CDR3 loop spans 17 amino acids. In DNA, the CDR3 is TGTGCCAGCAGTGACGACGACGAAGGGGGAGTTGGAGAGACCCAGTACTTC. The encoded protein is CASSDDDEGGVGETQYF.

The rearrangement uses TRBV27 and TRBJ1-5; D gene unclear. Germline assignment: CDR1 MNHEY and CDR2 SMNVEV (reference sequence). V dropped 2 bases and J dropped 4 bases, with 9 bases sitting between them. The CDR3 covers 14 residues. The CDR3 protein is CASSLGRANQPQHF. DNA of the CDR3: TGTGCCAGCAGTTTAGGTCGGGCTAATCAGCCCCAGCATTTT.

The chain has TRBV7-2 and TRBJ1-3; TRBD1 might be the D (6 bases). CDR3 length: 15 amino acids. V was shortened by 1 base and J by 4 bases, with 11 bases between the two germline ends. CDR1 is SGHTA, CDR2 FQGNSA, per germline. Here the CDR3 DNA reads TGTGCCAGCAGCTTAGTAGCGGGGGCAGGAAACACCATATATTTT. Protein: CASSLVAGAGNTIYF.

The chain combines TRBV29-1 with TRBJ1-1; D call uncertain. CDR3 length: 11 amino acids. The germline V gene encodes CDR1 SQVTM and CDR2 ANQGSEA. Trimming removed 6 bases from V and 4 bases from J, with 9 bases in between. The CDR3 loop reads CSVASGTEAFF. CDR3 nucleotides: TGCAGCGTCGCCTCGGGCACTGAAGCTTTCTTT.

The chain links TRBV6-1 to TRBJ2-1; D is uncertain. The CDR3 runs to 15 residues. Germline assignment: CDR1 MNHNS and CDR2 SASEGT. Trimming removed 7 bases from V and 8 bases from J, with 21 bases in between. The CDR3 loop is CASTAVFPVGDEQFF. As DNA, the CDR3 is TGTGCCAGCACGGCGGTTTTTCCAGTTGGCGATGAGCAGTTCTTC.

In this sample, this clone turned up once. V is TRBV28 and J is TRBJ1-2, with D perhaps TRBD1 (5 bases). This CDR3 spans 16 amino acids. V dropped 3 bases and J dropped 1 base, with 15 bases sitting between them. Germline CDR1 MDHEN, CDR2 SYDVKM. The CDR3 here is CASSFFTGSDNYGYTF. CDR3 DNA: TGTGCCAGCAGTTTCTTCACAGGATCAGATAACTATGGCTACACCTTC.

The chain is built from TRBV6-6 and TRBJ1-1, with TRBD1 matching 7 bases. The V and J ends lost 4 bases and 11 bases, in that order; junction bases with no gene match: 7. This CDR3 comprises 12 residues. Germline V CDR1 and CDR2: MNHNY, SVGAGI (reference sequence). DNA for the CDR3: TGTGCCAGCAGTTGGGAGGGGGCGAGTGCTTTCTTT. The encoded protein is CASSWEGASAFF.

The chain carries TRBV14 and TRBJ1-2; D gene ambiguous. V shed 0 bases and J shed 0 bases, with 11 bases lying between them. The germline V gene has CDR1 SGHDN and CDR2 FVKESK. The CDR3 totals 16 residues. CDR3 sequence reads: CASSQEVRSSNYGYTF. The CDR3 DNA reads TGTGCCAGCAGCCAAGAGGTGCGATCTTCTAACTATGGCTACACCTTC.

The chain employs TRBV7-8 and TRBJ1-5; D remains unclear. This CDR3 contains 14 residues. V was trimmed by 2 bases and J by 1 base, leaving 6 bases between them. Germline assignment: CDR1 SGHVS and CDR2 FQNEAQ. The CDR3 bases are TGTGCCAGCAGCTTACTGGAAAGCAATCAGCCCCAGCATTTT. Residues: CASSLLESNQPQHF.

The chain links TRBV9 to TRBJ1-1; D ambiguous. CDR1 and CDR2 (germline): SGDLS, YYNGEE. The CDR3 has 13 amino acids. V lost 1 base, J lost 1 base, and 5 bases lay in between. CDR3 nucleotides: TGTGCCAGCAGCGTAACCGGGAACACTGAAGCTTTCTTT. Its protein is CASSVTGNTEAFF.

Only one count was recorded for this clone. CDR3 bases: TGTGCCAGCAGCCACGGGACAGGGGATCCGTTCACCACCGAGCAGTACTTC. Its translation is CASSHGTGDPFTTEQYF. This rearrangement joins TRBV5-4 to TRBJ2-7; 10 bases fit TRBD1. The ends lost 4 bases at V and 6 bases at J; junction bases unmatched: 16. Germline V gene sequence: CDR1 SGHNT, CDR2 YYREEE (reference sequence). CDR3 length: 17 residues.

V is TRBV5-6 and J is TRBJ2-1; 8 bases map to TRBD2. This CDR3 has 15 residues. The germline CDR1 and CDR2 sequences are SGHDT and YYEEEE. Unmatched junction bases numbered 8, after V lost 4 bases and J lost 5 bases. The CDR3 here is CASSPAGGGHNEQFF. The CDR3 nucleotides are TGTGCCAGCAGCCCCGCGGGGGGTGGGCACAATGAGCAGTTCTTC.

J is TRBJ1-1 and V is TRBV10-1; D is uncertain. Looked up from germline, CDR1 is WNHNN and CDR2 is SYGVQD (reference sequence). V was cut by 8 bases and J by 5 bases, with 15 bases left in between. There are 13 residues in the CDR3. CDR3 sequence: CASSEGPGTEAFF. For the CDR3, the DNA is TGCGCCAGCTCTGAGGGCCCGGGAACTGAAGCTTTCTTT.

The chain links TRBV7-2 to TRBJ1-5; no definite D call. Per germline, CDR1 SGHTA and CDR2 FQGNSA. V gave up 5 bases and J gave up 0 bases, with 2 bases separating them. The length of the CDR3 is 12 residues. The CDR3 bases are TGTGCCAGCAGCCCTAGCAATCAGCCCCAGCATTTT. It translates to CASSPSNQPQHF. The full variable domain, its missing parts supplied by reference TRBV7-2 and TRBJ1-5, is GAGVSQSPSNKVTEKGKDVELRCDPISGHTALYWYRQSLGQGLEFLIYFQGNSAPDKSGLPSDRFSAERTGGSVSTLTIQRTQQEDSAVYLCASSPSNQPQHFGDGTRLSIL.

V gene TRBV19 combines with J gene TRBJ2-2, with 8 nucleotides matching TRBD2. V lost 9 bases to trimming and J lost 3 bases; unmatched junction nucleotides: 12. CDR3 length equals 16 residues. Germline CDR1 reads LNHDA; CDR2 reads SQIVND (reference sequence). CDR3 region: CARLEERERDTGELFF. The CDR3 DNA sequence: TGTGCCAGGCTAGAGGAGCGGGAGAGGGACACCGGGGAGCTGTTTTTT.